This TCR beta chain emerged from a study of cytomegalovirus exposure and HLA in healthy donors. This CDR3 has 14 amino acids. Germline V gene lookup returns CDR1 MNHNS and CDR2 SASEGT. The J segment lost 1 base and the V segment lost 6 bases, leaving 5 bases of the junction unmatched. 60 Vbeta and 13 Jbeta primers were used in PCR. TCRdb's copy holds only in-frame clones and misses some; the assay was immunoSEQ multiplex PCR. The sample holds roughly 120,000 clones, under 90% seen once. Sequencing used PBMCs. This clonotype was obtained from a female donor in good health and CMV-seropositive. V gene TRBV6-1 combines with J gene TRBJ1-1; 7 positions agree with TRBD1. DNA of the CDR3: TGTGCCAGCAGCAGGGACAGCTGGAACACTGAAGCTTTCTTT. Amino acids: CASSRDSWNTEAFF.